These 3 T cell receptor beta chains originate from one sample sequenced in a study of cytomegalovirus exposure and HLA in healthy donors. Primers for the PCR totalled 60 Vbeta and 13 Jbeta. Profiling relied on immunoSEQ multiplex PCR, and the TCRdb table lists in-frame clones only, not all of them. The sample has approximately 190,000 clones; roughly 80% are singletons. Sequencing used PBMCs. These receptors were taken from a woman between 18 and 30 years old in good health and CMV-seronegative.

The rearrangement joins TRBV7-9 to TRBJ1-2, with D tentatively TRBD1 (6 bases). The CDR3 is made up of 16 amino acids. Looked up from germline, CDR1 is SEHNR and CDR2 is FQNEAQ (reference sequence). V lost 5 bases, J lost 0 bases, and 16 bases lay in between. Written as DNA, the CDR3 is TGTGCCAGCAGCCCCGAGAACGGACAGCCTAACTATGGCTACACCTTC. Amino acid sequence: CASSPENGQPNYGYTF.

CDR3 sequence reads: CASSLSGTDNSPLHF. CDR3 bases: TGTGCCAGCTCACTTTCCGGGACAGACAATTCACCCCTCCACTTT. The V gene is TRBV18, the J gene TRBJ1-6; 7 nucleotides align to TRBD1. Trimming took 4 bases from V and 7 from J; bases not matched to a gene: 7. CDR3 length: 15 amino acids. Germline V CDR1 and CDR2: KGHSH, LQKENI.

The chain employs TRBV12-5 and TRBJ1-6; 7 bases agree with TRBD1. J gave up 9 bases and V 6 bases, and 5 bases lay outside the gene matches. The CDR3 is 13 residues long. Germline CDR1 reads LGHNT; CDR2 reads FRNRAP. Here the CDR3 reads CASGGTVSSPLHF. The DNA for the CDR3 is TGTGCTAGTGGGGGGACAGTTAGTTCACCCCTCCACTTT.